The clone carrying this T cell receptor beta chain was counted only a few times. Its antigen remains unidentified. Tregs were sorted as CD4+CD25+CD127-/low cells. CDR1 and CDR2 from the germline V gene are LGHDT and YNNKEL (reference sequence). This CDR3 region has 14 residues. V was clipped by 5 bases and J by 6 bases; unmatched bases: 7. Full-length variable regions came from constant-region reverse primers plus semi-nested Nested Universal Primer A PCR. TCRdb passed the 5' RACE reads through MiXCR, listing each CDR3 protein once. The sample has roughly 57,000 distinct CDR3 sequences, roughly 20% seen once; the top ten hold 3% to 4%. Study-wide results and limits: Tumor Tregs overlapped most with tumor, then blood, naive CD4+ cells.

The sequenced material came from tumor-infiltrating Tregs sorted from the breast tumor. The chain is built from TRBV3-1 and TRBJ2-7, with TRBD1 identical over 10 bases. The sequence derives from a female donor with breast cancer. The CDR3 loop reads CASSAGTGAVEQYF. The DNA of the CDR3 is TGTGCCAGCAGCGCAGGGACAGGGGCGGTCGAGCAGTACTTC.